The 17 T cell receptor beta chains below come from one sample, sequenced in a study of control samples from healthy donors and cancer patients. Clones were sequenced by immunoSEQ multiplex PCR, and TCRdb holds only the in-frame ones, with some missing. The table includes tens of thousands of clones, more than 75% detected once. Specimen: PBMCs. Source of these receptors: a woman in her forties or fifties with head and neck cancer.

V usage is TRBV24-1 and J usage is TRBJ2-5; 7 nucleotides agree with TRBD2. The germline CDR1 and CDR2 sequences are KGHDR and SFDVKD. The CDR3 covers 14 residues. V dropped 4 bases and J dropped 4; count of bases not matched to a gene: 5. Written as DNA, the CDR3 is TGTGCCACCAGTGAAAGCGGGGCCGGAGAGACCCAGTACTTC. This sequence encodes CATSESGAGETQYF.

V usage is TRBV5-1 and J usage is TRBJ2-5, with D hard to call. This CDR3 is 13 amino acids long. Trimming removed 5 bases at V and 1 base at J, with 9 bases between. Germline V gene sequence: CDR1 SGHRS, CDR2 YFSETQ. The CDR3 sequence: CASRQSLQETQYF. CDR3 nucleotide sequence: TGCGCCAGCAGACAGTCACTCCAAGAGACCCAGTACTTC.

The rearrangement uses TRBV15 and TRBJ1-2; no firm D call. Trimming took 0 bases from V and 1 from J, leaving 12 bases between them. Germline CDR1 and CDR2: LNHNV and YYDKDF (reference sequence). There are 16 residues in the CDR3. This chain's CDR3 is CATSRDLAAGNYGYTF. CDR3 in DNA: TGTGCCACCAGCAGAGATTTGGCCGCAGGTAACTATGGCTACACCTTC.

This chain joins TRBV2 and TRBJ1-5; D might be TRBD1 (5 bases). Trimming cost V 7 bases and J 5 bases, with 15 bases left between them. The CDR3 runs 14 residues. Germline CDR1 reads SNHLY; CDR2 reads FYNNEI. DNA of the CDR3: TGTGCCAGCACCCCGGACACAACCCATCAGCCCCAGCATTTT. The encoded protein is CASTPDTTHQPQHF.

This chain links TRBV6-1 with TRBJ1-4; 8 bases are shared with TRBD1. The CDR3 sequence is 14 residues long. J was trimmed by 7 bases and V by 1 base; bases with no gene match: 2. The germline V gene encodes CDR1 MNHNS and CDR2 SASEGT. This CDR3 is CASSEGTGSEKLFF. CDR3 DNA sequence: TGTGCCAGCAGTGAAGGGACAGGGTCTGAAAAACTGTTTTTT.

The V gene is TRBV7-9, the J gene TRBJ2-7, with a weak D call TRBD1 (5 bases). Trimming removed 0 bases at V and 4 bases at J, with 16 bases between. This CDR3 is 16 amino acids long. Germline CDR1 SEHNR, CDR2 FQNEAQ (reference sequence). CDR3 sequence reads: CASSLAGARTSYEQYF. The CDR3 region has the DNA TGTGCCAGCAGCTTAGCAGGGGCCCGAACTTCGTACGAGCAGTACTTC. The full variable domain, completed using reference TRBV7-9 and TRBJ2-7, is DTGVSQNPRHKITKRGQNVTFRCDPISEHNRLYWYRQTLGQGPEFLTYFQNEAQLEKSRLLSDRFSAERPKGSFSTLEIQRTEQGDSAMYLCASSLAGARTSYEQYFGPGTRLTVT.

V usage is TRBV27 and J usage is TRBJ1-6, with D possibly being TRBD1 (5 bases). CDR1 and CDR2 (germline): MNHEY, SMNVEV (reference sequence). The CDR3 totals 13 residues. V was pared by 5 bases and J by 9 bases, with 11 bases between. CDR3 in DNA: TGTGCCAGCAGTGCAGGGATGGGTTCACCCCTCCACTTT. Protein: CASSAGMGSPLHF.

The chain employs TRBV27 and TRBJ2-2; D is uncertain. Trimming took 5 bases from V and 3 from J, leaving 7 bases between them. This CDR3 spans 13 amino acids. Germline V gives CDR1 MNHEY, CDR2 SMNVEV (reference sequence). The CDR3 is CASSPHYTGELFF. The CDR3, as DNA: TGTGCCAGCAGTCCCCACTACACCGGGGAGCTGTTTTTT.

The genes are TRBV9 and TRBJ2-1; TRBD2 aligns across 11 bases. CDR1 is SGDLS, CDR2 YYNGEE, per germline. Trimming cost V 4 bases and J 7 bases; bases outside gene matches: 10. The CDR3 totals 16 residues. As DNA, the CDR3 is TGTGCCAGCAGCCCCCGACTAGCGGGGCTGGAAAATGAGCAGTTCTTC. Translated, it gives CASSPRLAGLENEQFF.

This chain links TRBV4-3 with TRBJ2-3, with D possibly called TRBD1 or TRBD2 (5 bases each). Germline V gives CDR1 LGHNA, CDR2 YSLEER. Trimming cost V 1 base and J 0 bases, with 8 bases left between them. This CDR3 is built from 15 residues. The CDR3 sequence is CASSQGDGSTDTQYF. CDR3 DNA sequence: TGCGCCAGCAGCCAAGGGGACGGGAGCACAGATACGCAGTATTTT.

This chain links TRBV30 with TRBJ1-1; D gene unclear. Per germline, CDR1 GTSNPN and CDR2 SVGIG (reference sequence). The CDR3 extends over 14 amino acids. V was clipped by 4 bases and J by 1 base, with 13 bases between them. The CDR3 DNA follows: TGTGCCTGGACCCCCCGGAGAGGGAACACTGAAGCTTTCTTT. Its translation is CAWTPRRGNTEAFF. The complete variable domain, with remaining parts taken from reference TRBV30 and TRBJ1-1, reads SQTIHQWPATLVQPVGSPLSLECTVEGTSNPNLYWYRQAAGRGLQLLFYSVGIGQISSEVPQNLSASRPQDRQFILSSKKLLLSDSGFYLCAWTPRRGNTEAFFGQGTRLTVV.

The chain is built from TRBV11-1 and TRBJ2-7, with a weak D call TRBD1 (6 bases). The V gene's germline CDR1 is SGHAT and CDR2 FQDESV (reference sequence). The length of the CDR3 is 13 residues. The V gene lost 5 bases and the J gene lost 2 bases, with 10 bases spanning the gap. CDR3 in DNA: TGTGCCAGCAGCCCGGACAGAACCTACGAGCAGTACTTC. The encoded protein is CASSPDRTYEQYF.

The gene calls are TRBV28 and TRBJ1-2, with TRBD1 identical over 8 bases. CDR1 and CDR2 from the germline V gene are MDHEN and SYDVKM. This CDR3 spans 13 amino acids. V lost 5 bases to trimming and J lost 6 bases; unmatched junction nucleotides: 5. The chain's CDR3 is CASSTTGVDGYTF. Written as DNA, the CDR3 is TGTGCCAGCAGTACGACAGGGGTGGATGGCTACACCTTC.

CDR3 protein: CASSPQGSSTDTQYF. In nucleotides, the CDR3 is TGTGCCAGCAGTCCACAGGGGAGTAGCACAGATACGCAGTATTTT. The chain is built from TRBV28 and TRBJ2-3; 7 bases match TRBD1. Germline V gene data show CDR1 as MDHEN and CDR2 as SYDVKM. J was trimmed by 0 bases and V by 5 bases; bases with no gene match: 5. The CDR3 has 15 amino acids.

This clone was seen a single time. The chain employs TRBV5-8 and TRBJ2-7; maybe TRBD1 (5 bases). The CDR3 extends over 13 amino acids. Trimming stripped 2 bases from V and 0 bases from J, with 6 bases between. The germline CDR1 and CDR2 sequences are SGHTS and YDEGEE. In DNA, the CDR3 is TGTGCCAGCAGCTTAGGGGTCTCCTACGAGCAGTACTTC. It encodes CASSLGVSYEQYF. Complete variable domain (other parts from reference TRBV5-8 and TRBJ2-7): EAGVTQSPTHLIKTRGQQATLRCSPISGHTSVYWYQQALGLGLQFLLWYDEGEERNRGNFPPRFSGRQFPNYSSELNVNALELEDSALYLCASSLGVSYEQYFGPGTRLTVT.

The sample holds one count of this clone. The V call is TRBV6-5, the J call TRBJ2-3; possibly TRBD2 for D (5 bases). The germline CDR1 and CDR2 sequences are MNHEY and SVGAGI. The CDR3 spans 14 residues. V gave up 6 bases and J gave up 3 bases, with 13 bases separating them. The CDR3 sequence: CASRPEGLTDTQYF. The CDR3 DNA follows: TGTGCCAGCAGGCCCGAGGGCTTAACAGATACGCAGTATTTT.

With respect to this clone: A read error may produce the germline difference seen at one junction end. V gene TRBV3-1 (or the pseudogene TRBV3-2) combines with J gene TRBJ2-4; D is unclear. In germline, CDR1 is LGHDT, CDR2 YNNKEL (reference sequence). There are 16 residues in the CDR3. In DNA form, the CDR3 reads TGTGCCAGCAGACAAGGGCCCCCAACGGGTGTTGACATTCAGTACTTC. It encodes CASRQGPPTGVDIQYF.